Presented here are 28 T cell receptor beta chains from one specimen sequenced in a study of T cell responses to AZD1222 COVID-19 vaccine. Using immunoSEQ multiplex PCR, the repertoire was profiled, and TCRdb retains in-frame clones only, with some absent. This sample yields over 120,000 clones, of which around 85% are seen a single time; about 8% belongs to the top ten. The sample was peripheral blood, taken on day 0 of AZD1222 vaccination. The receptors were sampled from an adult in good health.

The chain carries TRBV5-1 and TRBJ2-3; D gene ambiguous. Germline V gene lookup returns CDR1 SGHRS and CDR2 YFSETQ. The CDR3 length is 14 residues. Trimming took 0 bases from V and 4 from J, leaving 9 bases between them. The CDR3 DNA is TGCGCCAGCAGCTTGGCCCAATACCCAGATACGCAGTATTTT. Amino acid sequence: CASSLAQYPDTQYF.

The V call is TRBV7-6, the J call TRBJ1-5; D unclear. Germline CDR1 reads SGHVS; CDR2 reads FNYEAQ. The V end was cut by 5 bases, the J end by 1 base, with 12 bases between. The CDR3 has 15 residues. The CDR3 coding sequence is TGTGCCAGCAGCGAAATGGACGGGAGCAATCAGCCCCAGCATTTT. Translation: CASSEMDGSNQPQHF.

The gene calls are TRBV6-1 and TRBJ1-1; a weak D match, TRBD1 (5 bases). Germline V gives CDR1 MNHNS, CDR2 SASEGT. The CDR3 is 16 residues long. Trimming stripped 3 bases from V and 1 base from J, with 15 bases between. This chain's CDR3 is CASSEYYTGANTEAFF. The CDR3 coding sequence is TGTGCCAGCAGTGAGTACTATACAGGAGCGAACACTGAAGCTTTCTTT.

The chain links TRBV7-9 to TRBJ1-2; 9 bases match TRBD1. V dropped 6 bases and J dropped 3; count of bases not matched to a gene: 5. The CDR3 totals 14 residues. Germline V gene lookup returns CDR1 SEHNR and CDR2 FQNEAQ (reference sequence). The CDR3 DNA sequence: TGTGCCAGCAGTGGACAGGGGTTTGACTATGGCTACACCTTC. It yields the protein CASSGQGFDYGYTF. Looking up the rest from reference TRBV7-9 and TRBJ1-2 gives the full variable domain: DTGVSQNPRHKITKRGQNVTFRCDPISEHNRLYWYRQTLGQGPEFLTYFQNEAQLEKSRLLSDRFSAERPKGSFSTLEIQRTEQGDSAMYLCASSGQGFDYGYTFGSGTRLTVV.

V usage is TRBV15 and J usage is TRBJ2-3; 8 bases are shared with TRBD2. In germline, CDR1 is LNHNV, CDR2 YYDKDF (reference sequence). V was pared by 0 bases and J by 4 bases, with 6 bases of the junction left unmatched. The CDR3 runs 16 residues. The CDR3 protein is CATSRDKSGSPDTQYF. In nucleotides, the CDR3 is TGTGCCACCAGCAGAGATAAAAGCGGGAGTCCAGATACGCAGTATTTT. The full variable domain, completed using reference TRBV15 and TRBJ2-3, is DAMVIQNPRYQVTQFGKPVTLSCSQTLNHNVMYWYQQKSSQAPKLLFHYYDKDFNNEADTPDNFQSRRPNTSFCFLDIRSPGLGDTAMYLCATSRDKSGSPDTQYFGPGTRLTVL.

This clone was seen a few times. The genes are TRBV3-1 (or the pseudogene TRBV3-2) and TRBJ1-6; 7 bases align to TRBD1. Unmatched junction bases numbered 1, after V lost 4 bases and J lost 13 bases. Germline V gene sequence: CDR1 LGHDT, CDR2 YNNKEL (reference sequence). This CDR3 is 11 amino acids long. The CDR3 here is CASSLQGPLHF. The CDR3 region has the DNA TGTGCCAGCAGCCTACAGGGGCCCCTCCACTTT.

The chain carries TRBV19 and TRBJ1-1; 8 bases match TRBD1. Trimming cost V 0 bases and J 3 bases; bases outside gene matches: 9. The germline V gene encodes CDR1 LNHDA and CDR2 SQIVND (reference sequence). This CDR3 contains 17 residues. CDR3 protein: CASSIDSIYRGDTEAFF. The DNA for the CDR3 is TGTGCCAGTAGTATAGACTCAATCTACAGGGGGGACACTGAAGCTTTCTTT.

The chain is built from TRBV22-1 and TRBJ2-7; the table's TRBD1 call for D was not verified on the DNA. TRBV22-1 is described as a pseudogene. The CDR3 sequence is 15 residues long. This CDR3 reads CPGSQPGQGEYEQYF. CDR3 DNA: TGTCCTGGGAGCCAGCCGGGACAGGGAGAGTACGAGCAGTACTTC.

This chain links TRBV5-1 with TRBJ2-5, with TRBD1 matching over 7 bases. Germline CDR1 SGHRS, CDR2 YFSETQ. V shed 6 bases, J shed 3 bases, and the junction held 8 bases outside the gene matches. This CDR3 has 14 amino acids. CDR3 DNA sequence: TGCGCCAGCACCCCGGGAACAGGGGAAGAGACCCAGTACTTC. Amino acid sequence: CASTPGTGEETQYF.

CDR3 nucleotides: TGTGCCAGCAGCACCTTCACGTCCGTATCTAAAGAGACCCAGTACTTC. As protein: CASSTFTSVSKETQYF. This sequence joins TRBV7-8 and TRBJ2-5, with D uncertain. Germline V lookup: CDR1 SGHVS, CDR2 FQNEAQ. The V end was cut by 5 bases, the J end by 3 bases, with 19 bases between. This CDR3 has 16 amino acids.

This sequence joins TRBV10-3 and TRBJ2-1; the D is unclear. There are 13 residues in the CDR3. The V and J ends lost 3 bases and 4 bases respectively, with 7 bases between them. Germline V gene data show CDR1 as ENHRY and CDR2 as SYGVKD. This CDR3 reads CAISDSGYNEQFF. As DNA, the CDR3 is TGTGCCATCAGTGACTCCGGGTACAATGAGCAGTTCTTC.

J is TRBJ2-1 and V is TRBV5-1, with TRBD2 identical over 7 bases. Germline CDR1 and CDR2: SGHRS and YFSETQ. There are 16 residues in the CDR3. The V segment lost 0 bases and the J segment 8 bases; nucleotides outside the gene matches: 11. CDR3 nucleotide sequence: TGCGCCAGCAGCTTGGATAGGCGGGAGTGGTTTCATGAGCAGTTCTTC. This encodes CASSLDRREWFHEQFF.

This sequence joins TRBV12-3 or TRBV12-4 and TRBJ2-1, with D unclear. The CDR3 is 12 amino acids. Trimming removed 5 bases from V and 11 bases from J, with 13 bases in between. The DNA for the CDR3 is TGTGCCAGCAGTCCCGGACGTACGCAGCAGTTCTTC. Amino acid sequence: CASSPGRTQQFF.

The chain combines TRBV19 with TRBJ1-4, with D possibly TRBD1 on 6 matching bases. Trimming shortened V by 5 bases and J by 14 bases, and 9 bases separated the two germline ends. There are 10 residues in the CDR3. Germline-derived CDR1 and CDR2 are LNHDA and SQIVND (reference sequence). The CDR3 DNA reads as TGTGCCAGTAGTCAGAGGGGGCTGTTTTTT. This encodes CASSQRGLFF. The whole variable domain, remainder taken from reference TRBV19 and TRBJ1-4, is DGGITQSPKYLFRKEGQNVTLSCEQNLNHDAMYWYRQDPGQGLRLIYYSQIVNDFQKGDIAEGYSVSREKKESFPLTVTSAQKNPTAFYLCASSQRGLFFGSGTQLSVL.

The V gene is TRBV2, the J gene TRBJ1-1, with D unclear. The germline V and J ends were trimmed by 4 bases and 5 bases, with 14 bases remaining between them. CDR3 length: 14 amino acids. The germline CDR1 and CDR2 sequences are SNHLY and FYNNEI. CDR3 loop: CASSAEGYGTEAFF. The CDR3 nucleotides read TGTGCCAGCAGTGCTGAGGGTTACGGGACTGAAGCTTTCTTT.

V and J are TRBV7-9 and TRBJ1-1, with 9 nucleotides matching TRBD1. CDR3 length: 15 amino acids. The germline CDR1 and CDR2 sequences are SEHNR and FQNEAQ (reference sequence). Unmatched junction bases numbered 8, after V lost 2 bases and J lost 7 bases. CDR3 in amino acids: CASSLMGTGWNEAFF. The CDR3 bases are TGTGCCAGCAGCTTAATGGGGACAGGGTGGAATGAAGCTTTCTTT.

The gene calls are TRBV7-2 and TRBJ2-1; 13 bases line up with TRBD2. Germline trimming cut 5 bases from V and 8 bases from J; bases unmatched to any gene: 6. The CDR3 is 15 amino acids. Germline loops: CDR1 SGHTA, CDR2 FQGNSA. CDR3: CASSQTSGGWDEQFF. CDR3 coding DNA: TGTGCCAGCAGCCAGACTAGCGGGGGGTGGGATGAGCAGTTCTTC.

For the CDR3, the DNA is TGTGCCAGCAGCCGAATTACGGGGGACACTGAAGCTTTCTTT. It translates to CASSRITGDTEAFF. The chain is built from TRBV3-1 (or the pseudogene TRBV3-2) and TRBJ1-1; the D gene is possibly TRBD1 (5 bases). The CDR3 has 14 residues. V lost 4 bases and J lost 3, with 12 bases in between. CDR1 LGHDT and CDR2 YNNKEL come from the germline V gene (reference sequence).

This clone has only a few counts. The rearrangement uses TRBV12-5 and TRBJ1-6; 9 positions agree with TRBD1. Losses at the gene ends were 5 bases for V and 10 bases for J; bases not matched to a gene: 6. Germline assignment: CDR1 LGHNT and CDR2 FRNRAP. The CDR3 length is 14 residues. CDR3 in amino acids: CASGRTGVESPLHF. In DNA, the CDR3 is TGTGCTAGTGGTAGGACAGGGGTTGAATCACCCCTCCACTTT.

This rearrangement joins TRBV15 to TRBJ1-5; TRBD1 might be the D (6 bases). This CDR3 contains 16 residues. V was shortened by 0 bases and J by 0 bases, with 9 bases between the two germline ends. Germline values: CDR1 LNHNV, CDR2 YYDKDF (reference sequence). The CDR3 coding sequence is TGTGCCACCAGCAGAGAAGGGGGGCCTAGCAATCAGCCCCAGCATTTT. Protein sequence: CATSREGGPSNQPQHF.

The sample holds one count of this clone. The V gene is TRBV2, the J gene TRBJ2-7, with TRBD1 as a possible D gene (6 bases). Per germline, CDR1 SNHLY and CDR2 FYNNEI. The length of the CDR3 is 14 residues. Trimming took 5 bases from V and 2 from J, leaving 13 bases between them. The CDR3 loop reads CASSQGTVTYEQYF. In DNA form, the CDR3 reads TGTGCCAGCAGTCAGGGGACGGTTACCTACGAGCAGTACTTC. Using reference TRBV2 and TRBJ2-7 for the parts outside the CDR3, the full variable domain is EPEVTQTPSHQVTQMGQEVILRCVPISNHLYFYWYRQILGQKVEFLVSFYNNEISEKSEIFDDQFSVERPDGSNFTLKIRSTKLEDSAMYFCASSQGTVTYEQYFGPGTRLTVT.

The chain carries TRBV9 and TRBJ2-3, with D perhaps TRBD1 (6 bases). The CDR3 has 16 residues. CDR1 and CDR2 from the germline V gene are SGDLS and YYNGEE. The V and J ends lost 4 bases and 4 bases respectively, with 19 bases between them. CDR3 residues: CASSLTWGLNADTQYF. The CDR3 DNA reads TGTGCCAGCAGCCTCACCTGGGGGCTCAATGCAGATACGCAGTATTTT.

The chain couples TRBV18 to TRBJ2-5; 7 bases fit TRBD1. The V gene's germline CDR1 is KGHSH and CDR2 LQKENI. V was clipped by 6 bases and J by 1 base; unmatched bases: 2. This CDR3 region has 13 residues. The CDR3 reads CASSGTAQETQYF. Written as DNA, the CDR3 is TGTGCCAGCTCCGGGACAGCCCAAGAGACCCAGTACTTC.

In its sample, this clone was seen once. The V gene is TRBV29-1, the J gene TRBJ1-1; no firm D call. V lost 5 bases and J 0 bases, leaving 10 bases between the germline ends. Germline loops: CDR1 SQVTM, CDR2 ANQGSEA. There are 13 residues in the CDR3. The CDR3 sequence is CSVRGRLNTEAFF. The DNA of the CDR3 is TGCAGCGTTAGAGGCCGTTTGAACACTGAAGCTTTCTTT.

V is TRBV10-3 and J is TRBJ1-1; TRBD1 aligns across 10 bases. V lost 4 bases and J lost 1; bases outside the gene matches: 3. CDR3 length: 15 residues. CDR1 is ENHRY, CDR2 SYGVKD, per germline. This CDR3 reads CAISGTGGTNTEAFF. In DNA form, the CDR3 reads TGTGCCATCAGTGGGACAGGGGGAACGAACACTGAAGCTTTCTTT.

The sample holds one count of this clone. J is TRBJ2-7 and V is TRBV18; D may be TRBD1 (5 bases). The germline gives CDR1 KGHSH, CDR2 LQKENI. Trimming stripped 0 bases from V and 3 bases from J, with 12 bases between. The CDR3 totals 15 residues. CDR3 residues: CASSPPSRQSYEQYF. The CDR3 nucleotides are TGTGCCAGCTCACCACCGTCTCGACAGAGCTACGAGCAGTACTTC.

This clone was counted between two and nine times. J is TRBJ1-3 and V is TRBV7-9; tentatively, D is TRBD1 (5 bases). V was cut by 2 bases and J by 2 bases, with 10 bases left in between. The germline CDR1 and CDR2 sequences are SEHNR and FQNEAQ (reference sequence). CDR3 size: 15 residues. CDR3 region: CASSLRGSTGNTIYF. CDR3 bases: TGTGCCAGCAGCTTACGGGGGTCAACTGGAAACACCATATATTTT.

The chain couples TRBV7-9 to TRBJ1-3; D gene uncertain. CDR1 and CDR2 (germline): SEHNR, FQNEAQ (reference sequence). The CDR3 runs 15 residues. V shed 1 base and J shed 0 bases, with 7 bases lying between them. The CDR3 sequence: CASSLVAFSGNTIYF. For the CDR3, the DNA is TGTGCCAGCAGCTTAGTTGCGTTCTCTGGAAACACCATATATTTT.